The 18 T cell receptor beta chains below come from one sample, sequenced in a study of response to subunit inactivated influenza vaccine. TCRdb reprocessed the RT-PCR reads via MiXCR and lists one record per CDR3 protein. The sample includes 650,000 to 850,000 distinct CDR3 sequences, approximately 15% of them seen just once. The sample in question was PBMCs from blood, obtained less than 15 days before vaccination. The receptors derive from a man in his fifties who received an inactivated influenza vaccine.

This clonotype was detected a few times. J is TRBJ2-1 and V is TRBV15, with a possible D match to TRBD2 (6 bases). The CDR3 spans 13 residues. CDR1 is LNHNV and CDR2 is YYDKDF in the germline V gene (reference sequence). V lost 1 base and J lost 10, with 11 bases in between. CDR3 nucleotide sequence: TGTGCCACCAGCAGAGGACCTAGCGACGAGCAGTTCTTC. Amino acid sequence: CATSRGPSDEQFF.

This chain connects TRBV20-1 to TRBJ1-6; 9 bases match TRBD1. The V segment lost 4 bases and the J segment 6 bases; nucleotides outside the gene matches: 7. This CDR3 spans 15 amino acids. Germline loops: CDR1 DFQATT, CDR2 SNEGSKA (reference sequence). DNA for the CDR3: TGCAGTGCTAAGACTCCGGGACAGGGTAATTCACCCCTCCACTTT. It codes for CSAKTPGQGNSPLHF.

At least ten counts were recorded for this clonotype. The chain is built from TRBV2 and TRBJ2-7; the D is unclear. Germline V gives CDR1 SNHLY, CDR2 FYNNEI. The CDR3 is made up of 12 amino acids. V lost 7 bases and J lost 2, with 9 bases in between. DNA for the CDR3: TGTGCCAGCAAAAGAGAGACCTACGAGCAGTACTTC. This sequence encodes CASKRETYEQYF. Combining the CDR3 with reference TRBV2 and TRBJ2-7 gives the whole variable domain EPEVTQTPSHQVTQMGQEVILRCVPISNHLYFYWYRQILGQKVEFLVSFYNNEISEKSEIFDDQFSVERPDGSNFTLKIRSTKLEDSAMYFCASKRETYEQYFGPGTRLTVT.

The table lists this clonotype with a few counts. The genes are TRBV28 and TRBJ2-4; 7 bases line up with TRBD2. Germline V gene data show CDR1 as MDHEN and CDR2 as SYDVKM. The V segment lost 6 bases and the J segment 5 bases; nucleotides outside the gene matches: 7. The CDR3 has 14 amino acids. The CDR3 DNA sequence: TGTGCCAGCAGGAGCGGGACGGCCCAAAACATTCAGTACTTC. This sequence encodes CASRSGTAQNIQYF.

This clonotype was seen more than once but under ten times. J is TRBJ1-1 and V is TRBV12-3 or TRBV12-4; D is uncertain. V was clipped by 7 bases and J by 1 base, with 10 bases between them. This CDR3 contains 13 residues. CDR3 DNA: TGTGCCAGCATCGCGCGGGAGAACACTGAAGCTTTCTTT. It codes for CASIARENTEAFF.

The chain links TRBV29-1 to TRBJ2-3, with D perhaps matching TRBD2 (5 bases). Per germline, CDR1 SQVTM and CDR2 ANQGSEA. V was cut by 3 bases and J by 6 bases, with 16 bases left in between. CDR3 length: 14 amino acids. CDR3 DNA sequence: TGCAGCGTTGATTACCGGGGTCAGGCGGATACGCAGTATTTT. Translated: CSVDYRGQADTQYF.

V is TRBV5-5 and J is TRBJ2-1; 11 bases are a match to TRBD2. The germline CDR1 and CDR2 sequences are SGHKS and YYEKEE (reference sequence). The CDR3 has 18 amino acids. Trimming removed 3 bases from V and 5 bases from J; junction bases left unmatched: 13. The CDR3, as DNA: TGTGCCAGCAGCTGGGGGGCCCGGACTAGCGGGCCCAACAATGAGCAGTTCTTC. Protein sequence: CASSWGARTSGPNNEQFF.

The chain links TRBV10-3 to TRBJ2-3; D is uncertain. CDR3 length equals 14 residues. Germline CDR1 and CDR2: ENHRY and SYGVKD. Trimming shortened V by 6 bases and J by 2 bases, and 12 bases separated the two germline ends. The CDR3 reads CAIRDPGFTDTQYF. In DNA form, the CDR3 reads TGTGCCATCAGGGACCCAGGTTTCACAGATACGCAGTATTTT.

This clonotype occurred once. The chain has TRBV4-2 and TRBJ2-2, with a weak D call TRBD2 (5 bases). Germline-derived CDR1 and CDR2 are LGHNA and YNFKEQ. The CDR3 extends over 16 amino acids. V was trimmed by 0 bases and J by 5 bases, leaving 13 bases between them. For the CDR3, the DNA is TGTGCCAGCAGCCAAGATCGGGTCGGAGGAACCGGGGAGCTGTTTTTT. Translating gives CASSQDRVGGTGELFF.

DNA for the CDR3: TGTGCCATCAGTGAGTCGGCGGGCATCTATAATTCACCCCTCCACTTT. Its translation is CAISESAGIYNSPLHF. This chain links TRBV10-3 with TRBJ1-6, with D uncertain. V lost 0 bases and J 3 bases, leaving 9 bases between the germline ends. This CDR3 contains 16 residues. Germline lookup yields CDR1 ENHRY and CDR2 SYGVKD.

V gene TRBV5-5 combines with J gene TRBJ1-2; D not certain. The CDR3 extends over 15 amino acids. Trimming cost V 4 bases and J 3 bases, with 16 bases left between them. Germline values: CDR1 SGHKS, CDR2 YYEKEE (reference sequence). Written as DNA, the CDR3 is TGTGCCAGCAGCCCCTGGGATGAGGGCGACTATGGCTACACCTTC. Translated, it gives CASSPWDEGDYGYTF. The full variable domain, with the rest looked up from reference TRBV5-5 and TRBJ1-2, is DAGVTQSPTHLIKTRGQQVTLRCSPISGHKSVSWYQQVLGQGPQFIFQYYEKEERGRGNFPDRFSARQFPNYSSELNVNALLLGDSALYLCASSPWDEGDYGYTFGSGTRLTVV.

CDR3 in DNA: TGTGCCAGCAGGCCCTATGAAGGGCCCTATGGCTACACCTTC. The encoded protein is CASRPYEGPYGYTF. The V gene is TRBV12-3 or TRBV12-4, the J gene TRBJ1-2, with unresolved D. This CDR3 spans 14 amino acids. The V end lost 6 bases, the J end lost 4 bases, and 15 bases lay between the germline ends.

The rearrangement uses TRBV3-1 and TRBJ1-2; no reliable D call. Germline V gene lookup returns CDR1 LGHDT and CDR2 YNNKEL (reference sequence). This CDR3 region has 12 residues. V was cut by 4 bases and J by 2 bases, with 5 bases left in between. CDR3 DNA: TGTGCCAGCAGCCGCAGGAACTATGGCTACACCTTC. It specifies CASSRRNYGYTF.

In DNA, the CDR3 is TGTGCCAGCAGCTTATACCCCCAGGGTGGACAGCCCCAGCATTTT. Translating gives CASSLYPQGGQPQHF. This chain links TRBV7-2 with TRBJ1-5; possibly TRBD1 for D (5 bases). Trimming shortened V by 2 bases and J by 7 bases, and 15 bases separated the two germline ends. This CDR3 contains 15 residues. Looked up from germline, CDR1 is SGHTA and CDR2 is FQGNSA.

The chain uses TRBV11-2 and TRBJ2-1; the D gene is possibly TRBD1 (5 bases). There are 17 residues in the CDR3. The V gene's germline CDR1 is SGHAT and CDR2 FQNNGV. The V and J ends lost 0 bases and 6 bases respectively, with 18 bases between them. CDR3 protein: CASSLETAISMSNEQFF. The CDR3, as DNA: TGTGCCAGCAGCTTAGAGACAGCTATCTCGATGAGCAATGAGCAGTTCTTC.

The J gene is TRBJ2-3, the V gene TRBV20-1; D gene ambiguous. This CDR3 has 14 amino acids. The V gene's germline CDR1 is DFQATT and CDR2 SNEGSKA (reference sequence). V shed 0 bases and J shed 2 bases, with 9 bases lying between them. CDR3 coding DNA: TGCAGTGCTAGAGATCTGACCTACACAGATACGCAGTATTTT. The encoded protein is CSARDLTYTDTQYF.

Points on this clonotype: At one end the junction does not follow the germline gene, possibly because of a read error. CDR3 sequence reads: CDSKQGRYEQYF. DNA for the CDR3: TGTGACAGCAAACAGGGGAGATACGAGCAGTACTTC. The gene calls are TRBV6-2 or TRBV6-3 and TRBJ2-7; 7 nucleotides align to TRBD1. The CDR3 runs 12 residues. Per the germline V gene, CDR1 is MNHEY and CDR2 is SVGEGT.

The rearrangement links TRBV9 to TRBJ2-1; 14 nucleotides match TRBD2. The CDR3 consists of 17 residues. Germline CDR1 is SGDLS and CDR2 is YYNGEE. With 4 bases clipped from V and 4 bases from J, the junction kept 7 bases outside the gene matches. CDR3 coding DNA: TGTGCCAGCAGCATGCGGACTAGCGGGAGGTCGTACAATGAGCAGTTCTTC. The encoded protein is CASSMRTSGRSYNEQFF.